The present entry profiles one T cell receptor beta chain with its context. What it recognizes is unknown. CDR1 and CDR2 (germline): SNHLY, FYNNEI. The CDR3 consists of 14 residues. Trimming took 5 bases from V and 1 from J, leaving 12 bases between them. The sample is drawn from a study of radiotherapy plus CTLA-4 blockade in lung cancer. For the study at large: Objective response rate was 18%; disease control rate, 25% to 35%. Regarding the study as a whole: Early clone dynamics of blood T cells, plus interferon-beta, reportedly predicted response best.

The data were produced by immunoSEQ multiplex PCR, yet TCRdb's version contains in-frame clones alone and is incomplete. This repertoire shows tens of thousands of clones, around 63% found once; its top ten account for roughly 18%. The sample here was peripheral blood, taken from a patient treated with radiotherapy plus ipilimumab. The TCR originated in a human donor with non-small cell lung cancer who had a partial response to radiotherapy plus ipilimumab. The chain joins TRBV2 to TRBJ2-7; perhaps TRBD1 as D (7 bases). The CDR3 reads CASSFAGQSYEQYF. The CDR3, as DNA: TGTGCCAGCAGTTTCGCGGGACAGTCCTACGAGCAGTACTTC.